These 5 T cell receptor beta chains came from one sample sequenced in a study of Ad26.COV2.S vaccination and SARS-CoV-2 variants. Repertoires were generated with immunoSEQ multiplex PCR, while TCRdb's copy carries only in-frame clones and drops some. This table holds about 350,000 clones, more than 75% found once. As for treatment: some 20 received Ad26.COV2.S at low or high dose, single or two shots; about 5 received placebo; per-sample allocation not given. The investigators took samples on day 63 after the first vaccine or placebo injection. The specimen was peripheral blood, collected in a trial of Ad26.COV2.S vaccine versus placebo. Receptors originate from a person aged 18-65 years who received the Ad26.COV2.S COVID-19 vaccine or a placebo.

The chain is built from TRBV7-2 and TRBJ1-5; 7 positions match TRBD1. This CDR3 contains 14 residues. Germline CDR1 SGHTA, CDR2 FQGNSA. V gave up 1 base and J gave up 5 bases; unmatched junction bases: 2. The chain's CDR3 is CASSLGQGYQPQHF. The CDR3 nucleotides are TGTGCCAGCAGCTTAGGACAGGGATATCAGCCCCAGCATTTT. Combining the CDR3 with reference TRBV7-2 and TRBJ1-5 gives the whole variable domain GAGVSQSPSNKVTEKGKDVELRCDPISGHTALYWYRQSLGQGLEFLIYFQGNSAPDKSGLPSDRFSAERTGGSVSTLTIQRTQQEDSAVYLCASSLGQGYQPQHFGDGTRLSIL.

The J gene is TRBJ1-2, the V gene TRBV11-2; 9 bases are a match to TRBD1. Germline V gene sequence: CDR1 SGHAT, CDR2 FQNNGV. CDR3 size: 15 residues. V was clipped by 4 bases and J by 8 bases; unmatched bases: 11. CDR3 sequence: CASSSIRDRVYGYTF. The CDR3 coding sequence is TGTGCCAGCAGCTCGATACGGGACAGGGTTTACGGCTACACCTTC.

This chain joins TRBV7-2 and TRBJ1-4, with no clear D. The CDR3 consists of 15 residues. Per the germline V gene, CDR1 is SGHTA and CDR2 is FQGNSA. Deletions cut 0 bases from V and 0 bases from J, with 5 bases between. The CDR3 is CASSLAASTNEKLFF. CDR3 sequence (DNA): TGTGCCAGCAGCTTAGCTGCGTCAACTAATGAAAAACTGTTTTTT.

Written as DNA, the CDR3 is TGCGCCAGCAGTGAACCCGGGACACCCAACACCGGGGAGCTGTTTTTT. Translating it yields CASSEPGTPNTGELFF. The J gene is TRBJ2-2, the V gene TRBV10-1, with a possible D match to TRBD1 (6 bases). V dropped 3 bases and J dropped 2 bases, with 13 bases sitting between them. Germline V gene lookup returns CDR1 WNHNN and CDR2 SYGVQD (reference sequence). The length of the CDR3 is 16 residues.

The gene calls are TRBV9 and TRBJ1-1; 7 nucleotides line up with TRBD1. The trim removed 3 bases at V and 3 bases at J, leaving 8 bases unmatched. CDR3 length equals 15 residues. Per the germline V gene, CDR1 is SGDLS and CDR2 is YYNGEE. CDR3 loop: CASSAYRGMHTEAFF. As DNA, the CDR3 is TGTGCCAGCAGCGCCTACAGGGGCATGCACACTGAAGCTTTCTTT.